These 14 T cell receptor beta chains share one sample of origin, sequenced in a study of Graves' ophthalmopathy and Graves' hyperthyroidism. Investigators amplified TCR beta CDR3 regions from RNA transcripts. An initial RT-PCR round employing HTBI primers preceded a second-round multiplex PCR. TCRdb processed the multiplex PCR reads anew with MiXCR; each CDR3 protein has one entry. Of 650,000 to 900,000 distinct CDR3 sequences detected, about 44% appear once; the ten largest clones hold 44%. The sequenced sample consisted of peripheral blood. The origin of the receptors is an adult man with Graves' ophthalmopathy.

There are a few counts of this clonotype. The rearrangement uses TRBV20-1 and TRBJ2-5; perhaps TRBD2 as D (7 bases). V was pared by 5 bases and J by 3 bases, with 13 bases between. The CDR3 runs 13 residues. The germline V gene encodes CDR1 DFQATT and CDR2 SNEGSKA (reference sequence). This CDR3 reads CSAGGAMEETQYF. DNA for the CDR3: TGCAGTGCTGGGGGGGCGATGGAAGAGACCCAGTACTTC.

J is TRBJ2-5 and V is TRBV10-3; 8 bases fit TRBD1. The DNA end is a closer match to TRBJ2-1, so the J assignment may be wrong. CDR3 length: 13 residues. CDR1 and CDR2 from the germline V gene are ENHRY and SYGVKD. CDR3 residues: CAIGTGTNNEQFF. The CDR3 DNA sequence: TGTGCCATAGGGACAGGAACCAACAATGAGCAGTTCTTC.

To note about this clonotype: A much larger clone differs by one base, so this may be a read error. The chain employs TRBV7-2 and TRBJ2-3; no clear D. The CDR3 runs 14 residues. V was shortened by 0 bases and J by 3 bases, with 7 bases between the two germline ends. CDR1 SGHTA and CDR2 FQGNSA come from the germline V gene. CDR3 nucleotides: TGTGCCAGCAGCTTAGCGTTGGGGACAGATACGCAGTATTTT. It codes for CASSLALGTDTQYF.

This clonotype was seen at least ten times. The chain carries TRBV29-1 and TRBJ2-7, with no clear D. Germline V gene data show CDR1 as SQVTM and CDR2 as ANQGSEA. The CDR3 is made up of 11 amino acids. Between the trimmed V and J ends, which lost 3 bases and 1 base, there was a span of 4 bases. In DNA, the CDR3 is TGCAGCGTTGACGAGTCCTACGAGCAGTACTTC. Amino acids: CSVDESYEQYF.

In DNA form, the CDR3 reads TGCAGCCAACAGGGGGCGATGGGAAACACCATATATTTT. This sequence encodes CSQQGAMGNTIYF. This rearrangement joins TRBV29-1 to TRBJ1-3, with 9 bases matching TRBD1. This CDR3 contains 13 residues. J lost 4 bases, V lost 8 bases, and 6 bases had no gene match. Germline-derived CDR1 and CDR2 are SQVTM and ANQGSEA.

This chain uses TRBV19 with TRBJ1-5; D is undetermined. The germline V gene has CDR1 LNHDA and CDR2 SQIVND (reference sequence). This CDR3 region has 17 residues. The ends were cut back, 6 bases at V and 2 bases at J, with 20 bases in the middle. CDR3 nucleotide sequence: TGTGCCAGTAGAAAGGGTTTTGGCCGCATTGGCAATCAGCCCCAGCATTTT. Amino acids: CASRKGFGRIGNQPQHF.

The rearrangement joins TRBV12-3 or TRBV12-4 to TRBJ2-7, with 9 bases that match TRBD2. CDR3 length equals 17 residues. Trimming cost V 4 bases and J 1 base; bases outside gene matches: 11. For the CDR3, the DNA is TGTGCCAGCAGTTCGCGGGGGGGACGGGCGACTTCCTACGAGCAGTACTTC. Its translation is CASSSRGGRATSYEQYF.

The rearrangement joins TRBV10-3 to TRBJ2-7; TRBD1 aligns across 7 bases. J gave up 5 bases and V 10 bases, and 11 bases lay outside the gene matches. The CDR3 length is 13 residues. Germline V gene data show CDR1 as ENHRY and CDR2 as SYGVKD. CDR3 amino acids: CASTARGFDEQYF. CDR3 in DNA: TGTGCCAGCACTGCCAGGGGGTTCGACGAGCAGTACTTC.

This clonotype was detected many times. V and J are TRBV20-1 and TRBJ2-7; 9 nucleotides agree with TRBD1. CDR1 and CDR2 (germline): DFQATT, SNEGSKA (reference sequence). The CDR3 loop spans 13 amino acids. The J segment lost 4 bases and the V segment lost 7 bases, leaving 8 bases of the junction unmatched. This chain's CDR3 is CSVSQQGAYEQYF. The CDR3 nucleotides read TGCAGTGTTTCCCAACAGGGGGCGTACGAGCAGTACTTC.

This clonotype was seen a handful of times. This chain uses TRBV6-5 with TRBJ1-1; D is undetermined. V was clipped by 5 bases and J by 1 base, with 11 bases between them. In germline, CDR1 is MNHEY, CDR2 SVGAGI. CDR3 length: 14 amino acids. In DNA form, the CDR3 reads TGTGCCAGCAGTGAAGGCACCTCGAACACTGAAGCTTTCTTT. It translates to CASSEGTSNTEAFF.

This rearrangement joins TRBV6-5 to TRBJ1-1, with a weak D call TRBD1 (5 bases). This CDR3 spans 14 amino acids. The ends were cut back, 5 bases at V and 4 bases at J, with 14 bases in the middle. Germline V lookup: CDR1 MNHEY, CDR2 SVGAGI. The CDR3 spells CASSPSGGGTEAFF. In DNA, the CDR3 is TGTGCCAGCAGTCCAAGCGGGGGGGGCACTGAAGCTTTCTTT.

The chain employs TRBV5-1 and TRBJ1-2; D is perhaps TRBD1 (5 bases). The germline CDR1 and CDR2 sequences are SGHRS and YFSETQ. The CDR3 is made up of 13 amino acids. The V gene lost 4 bases and the J gene lost 4 bases, with 11 bases spanning the gap. This CDR3 reads CASSAGTIYGYTF. The CDR3 DNA reads TGCGCCAGCAGCGCGGGGACGATCTATGGCTACACCTTC.

This chain connects TRBV7-2 to TRBJ1-2, with 10 bases that match TRBD1. The length of the CDR3 is 15 residues. The V gene end was trimmed by 6 bases and the J gene end by 4 bases; junction bases not matched to a gene: 8. The germline CDR1 and CDR2 sequences are SGHTA and FQGNSA. In DNA, the CDR3 is TGTGCCAGCAGTTGGGGGACAGGGGCATTCTATGGCTACACCTTC. Its protein is CASSWGTGAFYGYTF.

This chain joins TRBV2 and TRBJ2-2; TRBD1 matches 9 bases. CDR1 is SNHLY, CDR2 FYNNEI, per germline. The V and J ends lost 5 bases and 7 bases, in that order; junction bases with no gene match: 5. This CDR3 is 14 amino acids long. CDR3 coding DNA: TGTGCCAGCAGTAAAGACAGGGGGGTCGGGGAGCTGTTTTTT. Amino acid sequence: CASSKDRGVGELFF.